This TCR beta chain was captured by sequencing in a study of T cell changes during pregnancy in multiple sclerosis. Germline V gene sequence: CDR1 WNHNN, CDR2 SYGVQD (reference sequence). The CDR3 totals 14 residues. V shed 6 bases, J shed 7 bases, and the junction held 11 bases outside the gene matches. Assay: immunoSEQ multiplex PCR; the TCRdb copy retains only in-frame clones and omits some. The table lists approximately 100,000 clones, around nine tenths of them singletons. This specimen consisted of peripheral blood, obtained in the second trimester of pregnancy. The origin of this receptor is a female donor with multiple sclerosis, enrolled in a pregnancy study. V and J are TRBV10-1 and TRBJ2-7; 8 bases fit TRBD2. CDR3: CASSSSGVAGEQYF. The CDR3 DNA is TGCGCCAGCAGCTCGAGCGGGGTAGCGGGGGAGCAGTACTTC.